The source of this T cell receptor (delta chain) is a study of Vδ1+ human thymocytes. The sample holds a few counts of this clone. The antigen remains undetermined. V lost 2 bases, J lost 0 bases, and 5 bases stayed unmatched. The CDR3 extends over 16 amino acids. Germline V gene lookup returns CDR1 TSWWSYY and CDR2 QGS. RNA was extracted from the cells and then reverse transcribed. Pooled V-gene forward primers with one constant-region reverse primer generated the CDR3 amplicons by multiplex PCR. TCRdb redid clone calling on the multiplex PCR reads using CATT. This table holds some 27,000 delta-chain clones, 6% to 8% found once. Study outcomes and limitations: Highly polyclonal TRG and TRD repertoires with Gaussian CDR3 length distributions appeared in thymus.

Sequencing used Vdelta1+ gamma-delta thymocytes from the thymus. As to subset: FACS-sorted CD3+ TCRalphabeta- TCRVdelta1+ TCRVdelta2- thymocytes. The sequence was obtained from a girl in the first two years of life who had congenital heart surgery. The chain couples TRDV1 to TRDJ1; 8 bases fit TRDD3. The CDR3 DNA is TGTGCTCTTGGGGAAAGGGGATACACATACACCGATAAACTCATCTTT. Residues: CALGERGYTYTDKLIF.